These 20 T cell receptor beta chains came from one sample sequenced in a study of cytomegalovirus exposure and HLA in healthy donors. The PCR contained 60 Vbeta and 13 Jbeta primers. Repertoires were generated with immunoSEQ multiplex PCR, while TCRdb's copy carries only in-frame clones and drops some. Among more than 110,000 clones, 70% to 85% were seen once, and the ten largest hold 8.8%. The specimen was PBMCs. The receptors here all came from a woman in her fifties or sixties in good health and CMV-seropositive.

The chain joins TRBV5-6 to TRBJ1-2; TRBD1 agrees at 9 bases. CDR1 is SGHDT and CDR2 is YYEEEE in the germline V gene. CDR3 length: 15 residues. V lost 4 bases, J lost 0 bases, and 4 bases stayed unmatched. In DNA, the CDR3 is TGTGCCAGCAGCATTGACAGGGGGGCTAACTATGGCTACACCTTC. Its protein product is CASSIDRGANYGYTF.

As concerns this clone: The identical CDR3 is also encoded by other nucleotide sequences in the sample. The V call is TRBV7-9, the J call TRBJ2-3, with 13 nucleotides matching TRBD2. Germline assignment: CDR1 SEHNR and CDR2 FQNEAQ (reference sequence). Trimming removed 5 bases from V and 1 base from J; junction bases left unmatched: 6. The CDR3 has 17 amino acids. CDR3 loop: CASSRGGTSGGTDTQYF. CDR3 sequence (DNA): TGTGCCAGCAGCAGGGGTGGGACTAGCGGGGGCACAGATACGCAGTATTTT.

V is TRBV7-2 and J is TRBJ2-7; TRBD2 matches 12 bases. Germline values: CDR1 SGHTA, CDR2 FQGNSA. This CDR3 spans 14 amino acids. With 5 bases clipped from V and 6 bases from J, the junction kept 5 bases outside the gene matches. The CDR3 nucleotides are TGTGCCAGCAGCCCACCTAGCGGGAGGGGCGAGCAGTACTTC. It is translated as CASSPPSGRGEQYF. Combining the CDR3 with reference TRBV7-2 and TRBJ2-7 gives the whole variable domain GAGVSQSPSNKVTEKGKDVELRCDPISGHTALYWYRQSLGQGLEFLIYFQGNSAPDKSGLPSDRFSAERTGGSVSTLTIQRTQQEDSAVYLCASSPPSGRGEQYFGPGTRLTVT.

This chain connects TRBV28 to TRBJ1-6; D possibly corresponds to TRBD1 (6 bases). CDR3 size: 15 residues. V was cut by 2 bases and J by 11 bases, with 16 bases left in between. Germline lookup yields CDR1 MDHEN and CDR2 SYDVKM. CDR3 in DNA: TGTGCCAGCAGTTTAACAGGGAGGGGCGCGACACCCCTCCACTTT. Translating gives CASSLTGRGATPLHF.

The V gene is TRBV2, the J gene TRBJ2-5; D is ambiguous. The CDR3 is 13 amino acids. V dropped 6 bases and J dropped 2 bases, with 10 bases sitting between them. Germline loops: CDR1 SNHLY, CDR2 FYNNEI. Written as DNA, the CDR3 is TGTGCCAGCAGATGGGCCCCTCAAGAGACCCAGTACTTC. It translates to CASRWAPQETQYF.

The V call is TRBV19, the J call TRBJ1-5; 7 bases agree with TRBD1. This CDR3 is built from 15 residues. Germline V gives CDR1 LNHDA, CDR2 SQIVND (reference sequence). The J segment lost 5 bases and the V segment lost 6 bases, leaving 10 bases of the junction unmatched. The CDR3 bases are TGTGCCAGTAGGATGCGGGACAGCCCTGATCAGCCCCAGCATTTT. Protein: CASRMRDSPDQPQHF.

The CDR3 loop reads CASSWGGVETQYF. CDR3 nucleotide sequence: TGTGCCAGCAGTTGGGGGGGGGTAGAGACCCAGTACTTC. This sequence joins TRBV28 and TRBJ2-5, with 7 bases matching TRBD2. This CDR3 region has 13 residues. Germline CDR1 and CDR2: MDHEN and SYDVKM. V shed 4 bases and J 4 bases; nucleotides not matched to a gene: 3. Full variable domain (remainder filled in from reference TRBV28 and TRBJ2-5): DVKVTQSSRYLVKRTGEKVFLECVQDMDHENMFWYRQDPGLGLRLIYFSYDVKMKEKGDIPEGYSVSREKKERFSLILESASTNQTSMYLCASSWGGVETQYFGPGTRLLVL.

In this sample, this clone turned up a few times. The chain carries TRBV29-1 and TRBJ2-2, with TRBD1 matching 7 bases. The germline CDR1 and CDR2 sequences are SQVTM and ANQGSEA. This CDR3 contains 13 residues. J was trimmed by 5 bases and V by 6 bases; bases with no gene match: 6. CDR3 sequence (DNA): TGCAGCGTGCACGCGACAGGGACCGGGGAGCTGTTTTTT. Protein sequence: CSVHATGTGELFF.

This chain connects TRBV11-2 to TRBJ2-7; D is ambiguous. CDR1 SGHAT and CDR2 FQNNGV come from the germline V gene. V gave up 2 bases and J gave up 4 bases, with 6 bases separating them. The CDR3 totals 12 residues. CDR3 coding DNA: TGTGCCAGCAGCTTATTTCGGTACGAGCAGTACTTC. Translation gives CASSLFRYEQYF.

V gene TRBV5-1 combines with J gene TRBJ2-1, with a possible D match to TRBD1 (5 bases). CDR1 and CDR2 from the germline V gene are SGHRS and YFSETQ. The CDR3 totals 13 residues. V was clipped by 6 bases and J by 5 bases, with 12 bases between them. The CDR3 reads CASMSQGDNEQFF. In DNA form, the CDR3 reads TGCGCCAGCATGTCTCAGGGTGACAATGAGCAGTTCTTC.

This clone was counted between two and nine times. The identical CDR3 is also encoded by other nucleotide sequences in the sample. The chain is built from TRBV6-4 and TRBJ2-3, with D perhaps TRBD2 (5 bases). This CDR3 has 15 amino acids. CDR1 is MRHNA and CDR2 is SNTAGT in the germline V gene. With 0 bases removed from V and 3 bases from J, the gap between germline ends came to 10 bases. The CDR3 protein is CASSDSRGGTDTQYF. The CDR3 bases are TGTGCCAGCAGTGACTCTCGGGGTGGAACAGATACGCAGTATTTT.

Here the CDR3 DNA reads TGTGCCAGCAAGACAAACGCCGGGACAACTACAACTAATGAAAAACTGTTTTTT. Residues: CASKTNAGTTTTNEKLFF. The chain couples TRBV27 to TRBJ1-4, with TRBD1 as a possible D gene (6 bases). Germline V gene lookup returns CDR1 MNHEY and CDR2 SMNVEV (reference sequence). CDR3 length: 18 residues. The V gene lost 7 bases and the J gene lost 0 bases, with 21 bases spanning the gap. The full variable domain, its missing parts supplied by reference TRBV27 and TRBJ1-4, is EAQVTQNPRYLITVTGKKLTVTCSQNMNHEYMSWYRQDPGLGLRQIYYSMNVEVTDKGDVPEGYKVSRKEKRNFPLILESPSPNQTSLYFCASKTNAGTTTTNEKLFFGSGTQLSVL.

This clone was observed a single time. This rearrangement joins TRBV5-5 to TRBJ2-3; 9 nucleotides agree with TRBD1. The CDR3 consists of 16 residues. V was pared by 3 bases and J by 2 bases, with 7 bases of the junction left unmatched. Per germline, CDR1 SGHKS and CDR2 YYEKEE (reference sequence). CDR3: CASSSSGTGLTDTQYF. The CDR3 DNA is TGTGCCAGCAGCTCCTCCGGGACAGGGCTCACAGATACGCAGTATTTT.

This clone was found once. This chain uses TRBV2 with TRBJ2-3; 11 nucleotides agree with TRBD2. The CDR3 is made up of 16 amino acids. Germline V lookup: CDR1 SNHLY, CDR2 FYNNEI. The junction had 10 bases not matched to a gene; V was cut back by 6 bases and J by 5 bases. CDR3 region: CASRVRLAGLGDTQYF. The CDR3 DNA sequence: TGTGCCAGCAGGGTTCGACTAGCGGGGTTGGGAGATACGCAGTATTTT.

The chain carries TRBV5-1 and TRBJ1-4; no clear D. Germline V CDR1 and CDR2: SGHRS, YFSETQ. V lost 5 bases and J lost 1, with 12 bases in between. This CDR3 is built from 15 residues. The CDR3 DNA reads TGCGCCAGCAGTCCTCAGGTGGAAACTAATGAAAAACTGTTTTTT. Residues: CASSPQVETNEKLFF.

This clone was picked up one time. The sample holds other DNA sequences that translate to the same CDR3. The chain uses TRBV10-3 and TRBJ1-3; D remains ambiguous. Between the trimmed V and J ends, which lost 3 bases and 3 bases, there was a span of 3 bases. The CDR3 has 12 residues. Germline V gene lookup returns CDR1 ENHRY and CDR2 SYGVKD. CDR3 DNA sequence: TGTGCCATCAGTGATAGTGGAAACACCATATATTTT. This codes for CAISDSGNTIYF.

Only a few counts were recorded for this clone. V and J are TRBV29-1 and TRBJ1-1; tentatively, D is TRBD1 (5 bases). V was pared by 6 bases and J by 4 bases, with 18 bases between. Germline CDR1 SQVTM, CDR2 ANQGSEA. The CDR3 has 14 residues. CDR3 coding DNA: TGCAGCGTCGAGGTTCAGGGTATAATCACTGAAGCTTTCTTT. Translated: CSVEVQGIITEAFF. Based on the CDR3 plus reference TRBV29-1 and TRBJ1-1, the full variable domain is SAVISQKPSRDICQRGTSLTIQCQVDSQVTMMFWYRQQPGQSLTLIATANQGSEATYESGFVIDKFPISRPNLTFSTLTVSNMSPEDSSIYLCSVEVQGIITEAFFGQGTRLTVV.

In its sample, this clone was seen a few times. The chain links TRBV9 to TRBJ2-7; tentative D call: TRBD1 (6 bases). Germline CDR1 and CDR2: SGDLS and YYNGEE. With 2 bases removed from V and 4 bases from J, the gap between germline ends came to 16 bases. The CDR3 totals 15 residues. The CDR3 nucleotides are TGTGCCAGCAGCGTGGCCGATGGGGGCGGGTACGAGCAGTACTTC. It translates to CASSVADGGGYEQYF.

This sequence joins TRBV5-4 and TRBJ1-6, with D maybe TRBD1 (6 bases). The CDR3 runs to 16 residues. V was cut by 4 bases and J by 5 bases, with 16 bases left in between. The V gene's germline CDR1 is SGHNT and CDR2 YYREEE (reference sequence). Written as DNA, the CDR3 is TGTGCCAGCAGCCAGAGACAGGCGGGCCATAATTCACCCCTCCACTTT. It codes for CASSQRQAGHNSPLHF.

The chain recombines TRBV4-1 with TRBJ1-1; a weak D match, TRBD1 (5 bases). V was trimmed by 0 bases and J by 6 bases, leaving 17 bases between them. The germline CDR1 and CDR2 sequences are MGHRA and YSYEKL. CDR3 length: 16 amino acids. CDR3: CASSQDAAGLTSEAFF. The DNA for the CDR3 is TGCGCCAGCAGCCAAGACGCGGCAGGGCTAACGTCTGAAGCTTTCTTT.